This T cell receptor (beta chain) was sequenced in a study of cytomegalovirus exposure and HLA in healthy donors. The germline gives CDR1 SNHLY, CDR2 FYNNEI. The trim removed 0 bases at V and 1 base at J, leaving 4 bases unmatched. This CDR3 comprises 16 residues. PCR was performed using 60 Vbeta and 13 Jbeta primers. This table comes from immunoSEQ multiplex PCR, and its TCRdb copy is limited to in-frame clones, with some not included. The data show under 200,000 clones, more than 70% seen once. Sequencing used PBMCs. The TCR sequence derives from a male donor in good health and CMV-seronegative. The genes are TRBV2 and TRBJ2-3, with 7 bases lining up with TRBD2. The CDR3, as DNA: TGTGCCAGCAGTGAAGCGCAGCGGGGAGGCACAGATACGCAGTATTTT. Protein: CASSEAQRGGTDTQYF.